The clone carrying this T cell receptor beta chain occurred a few times. This entry comes from a study of blood T cell repertoires in COVID-19. At the level of the study: Sources were T cells, B-cell-depleted T cells, or PBMCs; the material itself was cDNA or gDNA.

Here immunoSEQ multiplex PCR was the method, and the copy in TCRdb shows in-frame clones only, minus some. The sample records under 250,000 clones, roughly 82% being singletons. From germline, CDR1 is MNHEY and CDR2 SMNVEV (reference sequence). V shed 2 bases and J shed 0 bases, with 8 bases lying between them. The CDR3 extends over 15 amino acids. The sequencing sample was made of peripheral blood. The chain recombines TRBV27 with TRBJ1-3, with a weak D call TRBD1 (5 bases). The clonotype originates from an older woman with acute or convalescent COVID-19. The CDR3 protein is CASSLGGHSGNTIYF. The CDR3 nucleotides read TGTGCCAGCAGTTTAGGCGGACACTCTGGAAACACCATATATTTT.